A single sample is the source of the 14 T cell receptor beta chains below, sequenced in a study of T cell repertoires in cytomegalovirus infection. No antigen has been identified for these receptors. TCRdb independently ran MiXCR on the reads; one entry per CDR3 protein. The sample carries 750,000 to 950,000 distinct CDR3 sequences, roughly 29% recorded once. The input for sequencing was cultured CD8+ T cells from PBMCs, taken from culture after CMV antigen stimulation. These receptors all come from a human donor in good health (CMV status not recorded). Some clones in this sample may be carry-over from other donors' samples.

V is TRBV2 and J is TRBJ2-7; 10 bases map to TRBD1. Trimming removed 7 bases from V and 1 base from J; junction bases left unmatched: 4. Germline-derived CDR1 and CDR2 are SNHLY and FYNNEI. The CDR3 totals 14 residues. CDR3 nucleotide sequence: TGTGCCAGCAACCCGGGACAGGGGTCCTACGAGCAGTACTTC. Protein sequence: CASNPGQGSYEQYF. Looking up the rest from reference TRBV2 and TRBJ2-7 gives the full variable domain: EPEVTQTPSHQVTQMGQEVILRCVPISNHLYFYWYRQILGQKVEFLVSFYNNEISEKSEIFDDQFSVERPDGSNFTLKIRSTKLEDSAMYFCASNPGQGSYEQYFGPGTRLTVT.

V and J are TRBV5-1 and TRBJ2-1; 8 nucleotides match TRBD1. Germline V gene lookup returns CDR1 SGHRS and CDR2 YFSETQ. V shed 0 bases and J 6 bases; nucleotides not matched to a gene: 5. The CDR3 contains 15 residues. In DNA form, the CDR3 reads TGCGCCAGCAGCTTGGAAGGACAGGGAGGCAATGAGCAGTTCTTC. Translating gives CASSLEGQGGNEQFF.

This clonotype was seen ten or more times. V is TRBV7-9 and J is TRBJ1-1; no firm D call. Germline CDR1 and CDR2: SEHNR and FQNEAQ (reference sequence). Trimming cost V 5 bases and J 1 base, with 5 bases left between them. The length of the CDR3 is 12 residues. The CDR3 is CASSRTNTEAFF. The CDR3 bases are TGTGCCAGCAGCCGCACGAACACTGAAGCTTTCTTT.

The rearrangement uses TRBV9 and TRBJ2-5; perhaps D is TRBD1 or TRBD2 (5 bases each). Per the germline V gene, CDR1 is SGDLS and CDR2 is YYNGEE. Trimming stripped 0 bases from V and 3 bases from J, with 9 bases between. The CDR3 spans 14 residues. CDR3 amino acids: CASSVAQGEETQYF. The CDR3 DNA is TGTGCCAGCAGCGTAGCCCAGGGAGAAGAGACCCAGTACTTC.

This chain joins TRBV2 and TRBJ1-6; tentatively, D is TRBD1 (6 bases). Germline V CDR1 and CDR2: SNHLY, FYNNEI. The CDR3 is made up of 14 amino acids. V shed 3 bases and J shed 10 bases, with 13 bases lying between them. CDR3 sequence: CASSEWGQASPLHF. For the CDR3, the DNA is TGTGCCAGCAGTGAGTGGGGGCAGGCCTCACCCCTCCACTTT.

A few counts support this clonotype. The V and J genes are TRBV6-1 and TRBJ2-1; D is perhaps TRBD1 (6 bases). The V gene's germline CDR1 is MNHNS and CDR2 SASEGT. Trimming removed 4 bases at V and 3 bases at J, with 10 bases between. The length of the CDR3 is 14 residues. CDR3 in DNA: TGTGCCAGCAGTGCGGACAGACTCTACAATGAGCAGTTCTTC. Translation: CASSADRLYNEQFF.

The chain couples TRBV20-1 to TRBJ2-3, with 11 positions matching TRBD2. The germline CDR1 and CDR2 sequences are DFQATT and SNEGSKA (reference sequence). The V and J ends lost 0 bases and 3 bases, in that order; junction bases with no gene match: 14. The CDR3 extends over 19 amino acids. CDR3 bases: TGCAGTGCTAGAGATCAGGATAGCGGGGGGGTCGGGGGAACAGATACGCAGTATTTT. Its protein product is CSARDQDSGGVGGTDTQYF.

This clonotype appeared a few times. V usage is TRBV12-3 or TRBV12-4 and J usage is TRBJ1-6, with D perhaps TRBD1 (5 bases). V was pared by 5 bases and J by 10 bases, with 12 bases between. The CDR3 runs to 13 residues. The CDR3 reads CASSLSRASPLHF. DNA of the CDR3: TGTGCCAGCAGTCTCTCCAGGGCATCACCCCTCCACTTT.

This clonotype was picked up many times. This chain connects TRBV7-9 to TRBJ1-1; perhaps TRBD1 as D (5 bases). Looked up from germline, CDR1 is SEHNR and CDR2 is FQNEAQ (reference sequence). The ends were cut back, 5 bases at V and 6 bases at J, with 13 bases in the middle. This CDR3 comprises 13 residues. This CDR3 reads CASSGREGPEAFF. The CDR3, as DNA: TGTGCCAGCAGCGGCCGGGAGGGGCCTGAAGCTTTCTTT. Using reference TRBV7-9 and TRBJ1-1 for the parts outside the CDR3, the full variable domain is DTGVSQNPRHKITKRGQNVTFRCDPISEHNRLYWYRQTLGQGPEFLTYFQNEAQLEKSRLLSDRFSAERPKGSFSTLEIQRTEQGDSAMYLCASSGREGPEAFFGQGTRLTVV.

This clonotype was seen ten or more times. The chain has TRBV6-1 and TRBJ1-6; D is unclear. Trimming left V 5 bases short and J 9 bases short, with 14 bases between. Germline CDR1 is MNHNS and CDR2 is SASEGT. The CDR3 is 14 amino acids. This CDR3 reads CASSWSGFGSPLHF. CDR3 nucleotide sequence: TGTGCCAGCAGTTGGAGCGGGTTTGGTTCACCCCTCCACTTT.

In this sample, this clonotype turned up many times. The chain recombines TRBV7-2 with TRBJ2-3; D remains ambiguous. The CDR3 is 16 residues long. V lost 6 bases to trimming and J lost 0 bases, with 16 bases between them. Germline loops: CDR1 SGHTA, CDR2 FQGNSA. Here the CDR3 reads CASSFLRTASTDTQYF. DNA for the CDR3: TGTGCCAGCAGTTTCCTAAGGACGGCCAGCACAGATACGCAGTATTTT.

This clonotype was seen only a few times. This chain uses TRBV20-1 with TRBJ1-3, with D possibly matching TRBD1 (5 bases). The CDR3 totals 13 residues. Germline CDR1 is DFQATT and CDR2 is SNEGSKA (reference sequence). Trimming shortened V by 6 bases and J by 7 bases, and 16 bases separated the two germline ends. The CDR3 spells CSAPGGLGNTIYF. The CDR3 region has the DNA TGCAGTGCGCCCGGGGGTTTAGGGAACACCATATATTTT.

The chain uses TRBV6-6 and TRBJ2-7, with 7 nucleotides matching TRBD1. The CDR3 sequence is 15 residues long. The germline gives CDR1 MNHNY, CDR2 SVGAGI (reference sequence). Unmatched junction bases numbered 8, after V lost 5 bases and J lost 1 base. The CDR3 region is CASSLRGRRSYEQYV. In nucleotides, the CDR3 is TGTGCCAGCAGTCTGAGGGGGCGCAGATCCTACGAGCAGTACGTC.

The chain recombines TRBV12-3 or TRBV12-4 with TRBJ2-7; D gene ambiguous. V shed 5 bases and J shed 2 bases, with 10 bases lying between them. The CDR3 spans 13 residues. The DNA of the CDR3 is TGTGCCAGCAGTATCCGGGCACCCTACGAGCAGTACTTC. This translates into CASSIRAPYEQYF.